The 2 T cell receptor beta chains reported below all come from one sample, sequenced in a study of shared T cell receptors in the human thymus. Here immunoSEQ multiplex PCR was the method, and the copy in TCRdb shows in-frame clones only, minus some. The sample gives more than 300,000 clones, 85% to 95% of which show up once; roughly 0.02% is in the top ten. Sequencing was carried out using thymocytes. The receptors stem from a human donor.

The rearrangement joins TRBV5-6 to TRBJ2-2; a possible D gene is TRBD2 (6 bases). The CDR3 is 15 amino acids. Germline CDR1 and CDR2: SGHDT and YYEEEE. Trimming stripped 2 bases from V and 1 base from J, with 9 bases between. The CDR3 sequence: CASSFQGLNTGELFF. CDR3 DNA sequence: TGTGCCAGCAGCTTTCAGGGACTGAACACCGGGGAGCTGTTTTTT.

The chain recombines TRBV6-5 with TRBJ1-2, with D tentatively TRBD1 (5 bases). This CDR3 has 13 amino acids. CDR1 MNHEY and CDR2 SVGAGI come from the germline V gene. Trimming stripped 0 bases from V and 7 bases from J, with 9 bases between. The CDR3 here is CASSYSKGLGYTF. DNA for the CDR3: TGTGCCAGCAGTTACTCGAAGGGGCTTGGCTACACCTTC.